This is a list of T cell receptor beta chains from one sample in a study of blood T cell repertoires in COVID-19. The data were produced by immunoSEQ multiplex PCR, yet TCRdb's version contains in-frame clones alone and is incomplete. The sample consists of around 150,000 clones, roughly 79% of them appearing once. Specimen: peripheral blood. These receptors were obtained from a woman aged 80 or over with acute or convalescent COVID-19. The CDR3 runs from the conserved cysteine through the conserved F or W. A D gene is named only where the DNA matches it firmly. For some rows the clone size is stated as once, few or many, or as a class when expanded; others skip it.

length: 15; size: NA; V: TRBV4-1; D: TRBD2; J: TRBJ2-7; CDR3: CASSHPLAMVTEQYF; DNA: TGCGCCAGCAGCCACCCACTAGCGATGGTAACCGAGCAGTACTTC
length: 15; size: NA; V: TRBV27; D: TRBD1; J: TRBJ1-2; CDR3: CASSRTDQGAHGYTF; DNA: TGTGCCAGCAGTCGGACGGACCAGGGGGCTCATGGCTACACCTTC
length: 15; size: NA; V: TRBV6-1; D: TRBD1; J: TRBJ1-2; CDR3: CASSEGEQGIADYTF; DNA: TGTGCCAGCAGTGAGGGTGAACAGGGGATCGCCGACTACACCTTC
length: 12; size: NA; V: TRBV6-6; D: TRBD1; J: TRBJ1-2; CDR3: CASSRQGEGYTF; DNA: TGTGCCAGCAGTCGACAGGGGGAAGGCTACACCTTC
length: 15; size: NA; V: TRBV7-8; D: TRBD2; J: TRBJ2-1; CDR3: CASSLMVGRGNEQFF; DNA: TGTGCCAGCAGCTTGATGGTCGGGAGGGGAAATGAGCAGTTCTTC
length: 14; size: NA; V: TRBV6-1; D: NA; J: TRBJ1-2; CDR3: CASSEIARARGYTF; DNA: TGTGCCAGCAGTGAAATAGCGCGCGCGCGGGGCTACACCTTC
length: 14; size: NA; V: TRBV19; D: NA; J: TRBJ1-1; CDR3: CASSITQMNTEAFF; DNA: TGTGCCAGTAGTATAACACAGATGAACACTGAAGCTTTCTTT
length: 14; size: NA; V: TRBV4-1; D: TRBD1; J: TRBJ2-1; CDR3: CASRGQGVWNEQFF; DNA: TGCGCCAGCAGGGGGCAGGGGGTTTGGAATGAGCAGTTCTTC
length: 19; size: NA; V: TRBV5-8; D: TRBD2; J: TRBJ2-2; CDR3: CASSFYPVGAGVDTGELFF; DNA: TGTGCCAGCAGCTTCTACCCGGTGGGAGCGGGAGTAGACACCGGGGAGCTGTTTTTT
length: 11; size: NA; V: TRBV30; D: NA; J: TRBJ2-7; CDR3: CAWGVVYEQYF; DNA: TGTGCCTGGGGCGTCGTTTACGAGCAGTACTTC
length: 11; size: NA; V: TRBV10-3; D: NA; J: TRBJ2-7; CDR3: CAISEGGEQYF; DNA: TGTGCCATCAGTGAAGGGGGCGAGCAGTACTTC
length: 15; size: NA; V: TRBV28; D: NA; J: TRBJ2-7; CDR3: CASTGSGAGMNEQYF; DNA: TGTGCCAGCACGGGGTCAGGGGCCGGGATGAACGAGCAGTACTTC
length: 14; size: few; V: TRBV5-1; D: TRBD1; J: TRBJ2-7; CDR3: CATKTGLYSYEQYF; DNA: TGCGCCACTAAGACAGGGTTATATTCCTACGAGCAGTACTTC
length: 16; size: NA; V: TRBV19; D: TRBD1; J: TRBJ1-5; CDR3: CASSKARGTGNQPQHF; DNA: TGTGCCAGTAGTAAAGCACGCGGGACAGGCAATCAGCCCCAGCATTTT
length: 12; size: NA; V: TRBV7-9; D: NA; J: TRBJ2-5; CDR3: CASSSGQETQYF; DNA: TGTGCCAGCAGCTCGGGCCAAGAGACCCAGTACTTC
length: 12; size: NA; V: TRBV6-2/TRBV6-3; D: NA; J: TRBJ2-7; CDR3: CASSRTPGEQYF; DNA: TGTGCCAGCAGCCGAACTCCCGGTGAGCAGTACTTC
length: 16; size: NA; V: TRBV7-7; D: TRBD2; J: TRBJ2-3; CDR3: CASSLGLAGGTDTQYF; DNA: TGTGCCAGCAGCTTGGGACTAGCGGGAGGGACAGATACGCAGTATTTT
length: 15; size: few; V: TRBV3-1/TRBV3-2; D: NA; J: TRBJ1-6; CDR3: CASSQGGTYNSPLHF; DNA: TGTGCCAGCAGCCAAGGAGGGACCTATAATTCACCCCTCCACTTT
length: 15; size: NA; V: TRBV5-5; D: NA; J: TRBJ2-1; CDR3: CASSLGEGAYNEQFF; DNA: TGTGCCAGCAGCTTGGGGGAGGGGGCCTACAATGAGCAGTTCTTC
length: 15; size: few; V: TRBV27; D: NA; J: TRBJ1-2; CDR3: CASSPDPRGLGGYTF; DNA: TGTGCCAGCAGTCCCGACCCCCGGGGTTTGGGTGGCTACACCTTC
length: 14; size: NA; V: TRBV5-8; D: TRBD1; J: TRBJ1-2; CDR3: CASSQQGAGYGYTF; DNA: TGTGCCAGCAGCCAACAGGGGGCCGGCTATGGCTACACCTTC
length: 14; size: NA; V: TRBV19; D: NA; J: TRBJ1-5; CDR3: CASSIDAGNQPQHF; DNA: TGTGCCAGTAGTATAGACGCGGGGAATCAGCCCCAGCATTTT
length: 14; size: NA; V: TRBV6-4; D: NA; J: TRBJ2-1; CDR3: CASSGESSYNEQFF; DNA: TGTGCCAGCAGTGGCGAGAGCTCCTACAATGAGCAGTTCTTC
length: 14; size: many; V: TRBV30; D: NA; J: TRBJ2-3; CDR3: CAWRGKQGTDTQYF; DNA: TGTGCCTGGAGAGGGAAACAGGGTACAGATACGCAGTATTTT
length: 13; size: NA; V: TRBV3-1/TRBV3-2; D: NA; J: TRBJ2-7; CDR3: CASGHRSSYEQYF; DNA: TGTGCCTCGGGACACCGAAGCTCCTACGAGCAGTACTTC
length: 17; size: NA; V: TRBV10-1; D: NA; J: TRBJ2-3; CDR3: CASSAIPGSFSTDTQYF; DNA: TGCGCCAGCAGTGCAATACCCGGGAGCTTCAGCACAGATACGCAGTATTTT
length: 18; size: NA; V: TRBV25-1; D: NA; J: TRBJ1-3; CDR3: CASRLHHRTAISGNTIYF; DNA: TGTGCCAGCAGACTCCACCATAGGACAGCGATCTCTGGAAACACCATATATTTT
length: 15; size: NA; V: TRBV5-4; D: NA; J: TRBJ1-2; CDR3: CASSLAPGQEYGYTF; DNA: TGTGCCAGCAGCTTGGCCCCGGGACAAGAGTATGGCTACACCTTC
length: 15; size: once; V: TRBV7-9; D: TRBD1; J: TRBJ1-5; CDR3: CASSLDRGQNQPQHF; DNA: TGTGCCAGCAGTCTTGACAGGGGCCAGAATCAGCCCCAGCATTTT
length: 16; size: NA; V: TRBV7-6; D: NA; J: TRBJ2-3; CDR3: CASSQGPAGSADTQYF; DNA: TGTGCCAGCAGCCAGGGGCCAGCCGGAAGTGCAGATACGCAGTATTTT
length: 15; size: NA; V: TRBV11-2; D: NA; J: TRBJ2-3; CDR3: CASSYGPLGADTQYF; DNA: TGTGCCAGCAGTTACGGTCCTCTGGGAGCAGATACGCAGTATTTT
length: 14; size: NA; V: TRBV5-8; D: NA; J: TRBJ2-7; CDR3: CASSRVGGEGEQYF; DNA: TGTGCCAGCAGCCGAGTTGGAGGGGAAGGGGAGCAGTACTTC
length: 13; size: once; V: TRBV10-3; D: TRBD1; J: TRBJ1-5; CDR3: CAISFDRDQPQHF; DNA: TGTGCCATCAGTTTCGACAGGGATCAGCCCCAGCATTTT
length: 13; size: NA; V: TRBV2; D: TRBD1; J: TRBJ1-1; CDR3: CASSRQGPTEAFF; DNA: TGTGCCAGCAGCAGACAGGGACCGACTGAAGCTTTCTTT
length: 13; size: NA; V: TRBV21-1; D: NA; J: TRBJ1-6; CDR3: CASRHRVLSPLHF; DNA: TGTGCCAGCAGGCACAGGGTCCTTTCACCCCTCCACTTT
length: 14; size: NA; V: TRBV18; D: TRBD1; J: TRBJ1-1; CDR3: CASSYTGADTEAFF; DNA: TGTGCCAGCTCATACACAGGGGCGGACACTGAAGCTTTCTTT
length: 13; size: NA; V: TRBV5-1; D: NA; J: TRBJ2-7; CDR3: CASSRDPPYEQYF; DNA: TGCGCCAGCAGCCGGGATCCTCCCTACGAGCAGTACTTC
length: 15; size: NA; V: TRBV18; D: NA; J: TRBJ2-1; CDR3: CASSPGVPTYNEQFF; DNA: TGTGCCAGCTCACCCGGAGTGCCCACCTACAATGAGCAGTTCTTC
length: 14; size: NA; V: TRBV2; D: TRBD1; J: TRBJ1-2; CDR3: CASSKMTGDYGYTF; DNA: TGTGCCAGCAGTAAAATGACAGGGGACTATGGCTACACCTTC
length: 14; size: NA; V: TRBV19; D: NA; J: TRBJ1-1; CDR3: CASTNPRWNTEAFF; DNA: TGTGCCAGTACAAACCCACGGTGGAACACTGAAGCTTTCTTT
length: 17; size: NA; V: TRBV29-1; D: TRBD2; J: TRBJ2-5; CDR3: CSVDPILASGKGETQYF; DNA: TGCAGCGTTGACCCCATATTGGCTAGCGGGAAGGGGGAGACCCAGTACTTC
length: 14; size: NA; V: TRBV5-4; D: NA; J: TRBJ2-2; CDR3: CASSLISVTGELFF; DNA: TGTGCCAGCAGCTTGATTAGCGTCACCGGGGAGCTGTTTTTT
length: 13; size: NA; V: TRBV6-6; D: TRBD1; J: TRBJ1-1; CDR3: CASSSRDSTEAFF; DNA: TGTGCCAGCAGTTCCCGGGACAGCACTGAAGCTTTCTTT
length: 14; size: once; V: TRBV6-5; D: NA; J: TRBJ1-6; CDR3: CASRVLGGNSPLHF; DNA: TGTGCCAGTCGAGTTTTAGGGGGTAATTCACCCCTCCACTTT
length: 15; size: once; V: TRBV27; D: NA; J: TRBJ1-2; CDR3: CASSFKGWGPYGYTF; DNA: TGTGCCAGCAGTTTTAAAGGGTGGGGGCCTTATGGCTACACCTTC
length: 14; size: NA; V: TRBV30; D: TRBD1; J: TRBJ1-2; CDR3: CAWIIGTGDEGYTF; DNA: TGTGCCTGGATTATCGGGACAGGGGACGAAGGCTACACCTTC
length: 14; size: NA; V: TRBV4-1; D: NA; J: TRBJ2-1; CDR3: CASSLRSSYNEQFF; DNA: TGCGCCAGCAGCTTGAGGAGCTCCTACAATGAGCAGTTCTTC
length: 13; size: NA; V: TRBV5-4; D: NA; J: TRBJ1-5; CDR3: CASSLDGNQPQHF; DNA: TGTGCCAGCAGCTTGGACGGGAATCAGCCCCAGCATTTT
length: 15; size: few; V: TRBV15; D: TRBD2; J: TRBJ2-1; CDR3: CATSRDRGLAGEQFF; DNA: TGTGCCACCAGCAGAGATCGGGGACTAGCGGGTGAGCAGTTCTTC
length: 14; size: NA; V: TRBV27; D: NA; J: TRBJ1-2; CDR3: CASSLSGPGSGYTF; DNA: TGTGCCAGCAGTTTATCGGGGCCAGGGTCTGGCTACACCTTC
length: 14; size: NA; V: TRBV2; D: NA; J: TRBJ1-4; CDR3: CASENRVPNEKLFF; DNA: TGTGCCAGCGAGAACAGGGTCCCTAATGAAAAACTGTTTTTT
length: 15; size: once; V: TRBV10-3; D: NA; J: TRBJ1-2; CDR3: CAISEGRGLDYGYTF; DNA: TGTGCCATCAGTGAGGGGAGGGGCTTAGACTATGGCTACACCTTC
length: 17; size: NA; V: TRBV4-1; D: TRBD1; J: TRBJ1-6; CDR3: CASSQDRGGGVDSPLHF; DNA: TGCGCCAGCAGCCAAGATCGCGGAGGGGGCGTAGATTCACCCCTCCACTTT